Below, one T cell receptor (beta chain) is given with its context. Deletions cut 1 base from V and 0 bases from J, with 7 bases between. Germline loops: CDR1 SGHDT, CDR2 YYEEEE. This CDR3 is built from 14 residues. Original data processing: Reference gene primer amplification in the assay estimated nucleated cell counts. This table comes from immunoSEQ multiplex PCR, and its TCRdb copy is limited to in-frame clones, with some not included. The DNA was the basis for D and trimming; V, J and clone size are from that table. The sample contains about 480,000 clones, 70% to 90% of which appear only once. This record belongs to a study of blood T cell repertoires in COVID-19. Everyone who took part was 18 to 89 years old, and they came from about two dozen US areas. Donors of Cohort 3 who recovered were those that had two negative PCRs, clearance, or symptom resolution.

The J gene is TRBJ1-2, the V gene TRBV5-6; D unclear. The receptor was derived from a woman between 40 and 50 years old who had recovered from COVID-19. Sequencing used PBMCs or T cells enriched from blood (not recorded which). The CDR3 sequence is CASSLMGANYGYTF. For the CDR3, the DNA is TGTGCCAGCAGCTTGATGGGAGCTAACTATGGCTACACCTTC.